These 15 T cell receptor beta chains were sequenced from one sample in a study of CD8+ T cells in alopecia areata. RNA was extracted and reverse transcribed into cDNA as the sequencing template. Sequenced by immunoSEQ multiplex PCR; TCRdb stores in-frame clones only, minus some. The top ten clones hold less than 3.5% of a sample with roughly 190,000 clones, 45% to 75% of them seen once. The treatment denotes: oral pan-JAK inhibitor, 5-10 mg twice daily. This specimen was CD4+ T cells sorted from blood, taken at week 4, from a patient treated with tofacitinib. These receptors all come from a human donor with alopecia areata.

The chain carries TRBV29-1 and TRBJ1-1; D gene ambiguous. V lost 6 bases and J 1 base, leaving 3 bases between the germline ends. Germline V gene sequence: CDR1 SQVTM, CDR2 ANQGSEA. This CDR3 region has 10 residues. The CDR3 region is CSVANTEAFF. The DNA for the CDR3 is TGCAGCGTCGCGAACACTGAAGCTTTCTTT.

This clone has a handful of counts. The same CDR3 is also encoded by other DNA sequences in this sample. CDR3 bases: TGCGCCAGCAGGACGACAGGGAACACTGAAGCTTTCTTT. This gives the protein CASRTTGNTEAFF. This chain uses TRBV5-1 with TRBJ1-1; tentative D call: TRBD1 (6 bases). The CDR3 is 13 residues long. V lost 5 bases and J lost 1, with 9 bases in between. Germline CDR1 is SGHRS and CDR2 is YFSETQ.

In its sample, this clone was seen a few times. CDR3 in amino acids: CASSYRGPRANIQYF. The CDR3 DNA reads as TGTGCCAGCAGTTACAGGGGACCCAGGGCAAACATTCAGTACTTC. V usage is TRBV28 and J usage is TRBJ2-4; the match to TRBD1 covers 7 bases. The trim removed 4 bases at V and 6 bases at J, leaving 9 bases unmatched. This CDR3 contains 15 residues. Per the germline V gene, CDR1 is MDHEN and CDR2 is SYDVKM.

This chain uses TRBV2 with TRBJ2-5; the D gene could be TRBD1 or TRBD2 (5 bases each). This CDR3 region has 16 residues. V gave up 8 bases and J gave up 1 base, with 20 bases separating them. From germline, CDR1 is SNHLY and CDR2 FYNNEI. The CDR3 loop reads CASGGGVARRQETQYF. In DNA form, the CDR3 reads TGTGCCAGCGGGGGTGGCGTTGCTAGGCGCCAAGAGACCCAGTACTTC.

In DNA, the CDR3 is TGCGCCAGCAGGTTGCAACAGGACAATGAGCAGTTCTTC. Translating it yields CASRLQQDNEQFF. The gene calls are TRBV5-1 and TRBJ2-1; D is possibly TRBD1 (5 bases). Germline values: CDR1 SGHRS, CDR2 YFSETQ. The CDR3 extends over 13 amino acids. Trimming took 5 bases from V and 5 from J, leaving 11 bases between them.

The genes are TRBV7-2 and TRBJ1-4, with unresolved D. CDR1 and CDR2 from the germline V gene are SGHTA and FQGNSA. Trimming removed 5 bases at V and 5 bases at J, with 15 bases between. The CDR3 sequence is 15 residues long. In nucleotides, the CDR3 is TGTGCCAGCAGCCCCGAGGAGGGATCCAATGAAAAACTGTTTTTT. Translation gives CASSPEEGSNEKLFF.

This clone was detected a few times. The chain joins TRBV29-1 to TRBJ1-3; D possibly corresponds to TRBD1 (6 bases). This CDR3 comprises 13 residues. Germline CDR1 SQVTM, CDR2 ANQGSEA. The V gene lost 2 bases and the J gene lost 4 bases, with 9 bases spanning the gap. The CDR3 region has the DNA TGCAGCGTTGAACAACAGGGAGGAAACACCATATATTTT. It specifies CSVEQQGGNTIYF.

This clone was counted a few times. The chain carries TRBV10-3 and TRBJ1-2; D ambiguous. The CDR3 is made up of 13 amino acids. Between the trimmed V and J ends, which lost 3 bases and 8 bases, there was a span of 13 bases. From germline, CDR1 is ENHRY and CDR2 SYGVKD. The CDR3 DNA reads TGTGCCATCAGTGATCCGAAGATTAGCGGCTACACCTTC. Translating it yields CAISDPKISGYTF.

The sample holds a few counts of this clone. The chain uses TRBV29-1 and TRBJ2-7; D gene ambiguous. The germline gives CDR1 SQVTM, CDR2 ANQGSEA. The CDR3 sequence is 13 residues long. The V and J ends lost 4 bases and 6 bases respectively, with 16 bases between them. The CDR3 protein is CSVGAARTREQYF. CDR3 nucleotide sequence: TGCAGCGTTGGGGCGGCAAGGACGCGCGAGCAGTACTTC.

This chain's CDR3 is CAWSTREEQPQHF. The CDR3 DNA reads TGTGCCTGGAGTACTAGGGAGGAGCAGCCCCAGCATTTT. The chain links TRBV30 to TRBJ1-5; D unclear. With 2 bases removed from V and 7 bases from J, the gap between germline ends came to 12 bases. The CDR3 is made up of 13 amino acids. Germline V gives CDR1 GTSNPN, CDR2 SVGIG (reference sequence).

The chain recombines TRBV6-6 with TRBJ2-7; unclear D gene. Germline V gene sequence: CDR1 MNHNY, CDR2 SVGAGI (reference sequence). V was trimmed by 2 bases and J by 0 bases, leaving 11 bases between them. The CDR3 extends over 15 amino acids. The CDR3 sequence is CASSYARQRSYEQYF. CDR3 nucleotides: TGTGCCAGCAGTTACGCCCGACAACGCTCCTACGAGCAGTACTTC.

The chain is built from TRBV6-5 and TRBJ2-3; D is unclear. The V gene lost 8 bases and the J gene lost 5 bases, with 8 bases spanning the gap. The CDR3 has 11 residues. Germline CDR1 and CDR2: MNHEY and SVGAGI. CDR3 residues: CASGAVDTQYF. CDR3 coding DNA: TGTGCCAGCGGCGCAGTAGATACGCAGTATTTT.

The chain combines TRBV10-3 with TRBJ1-2, with a possible D match to TRBD1 (6 bases). The V gene's germline CDR1 is ENHRY and CDR2 SYGVKD. Trimming cost V 2 bases and J 6 bases, with 13 bases left between them. The CDR3 covers 14 residues. The CDR3 nucleotides are TGTGCCATCAGTGAGCGCCCAGGGGACCATGGCTACACCTTC. Translation: CAISERPGDHGYTF.

The chain uses TRBV9 and TRBJ1-5; D is undetermined. Germline loops: CDR1 SGDLS, CDR2 YYNGEE. With 3 bases removed from V and 6 bases from J, the gap between germline ends came to 10 bases. The CDR3 has 13 residues. CDR3 region: CASSGPSGQPQHF. CDR3 DNA sequence: TGTGCCAGCAGCGGTCCCTCCGGTCAGCCCCAGCATTTT.

This clone was seen only once. The chain combines TRBV30 with TRBJ2-2; 8 bases fit TRBD2. V trimming: 5 bases; J trimming: 6 bases; junction bases outside the gene matches: 11. CDR1 GTSNPN and CDR2 SVGIG come from the germline V gene (reference sequence). The CDR3 totals 15 residues. CDR3: CAWGLSGGRSGELFF. The CDR3 nucleotides are TGTGCCTGGGGCCTCAGCGGGGGACGGTCCGGGGAGCTGTTTTTT.